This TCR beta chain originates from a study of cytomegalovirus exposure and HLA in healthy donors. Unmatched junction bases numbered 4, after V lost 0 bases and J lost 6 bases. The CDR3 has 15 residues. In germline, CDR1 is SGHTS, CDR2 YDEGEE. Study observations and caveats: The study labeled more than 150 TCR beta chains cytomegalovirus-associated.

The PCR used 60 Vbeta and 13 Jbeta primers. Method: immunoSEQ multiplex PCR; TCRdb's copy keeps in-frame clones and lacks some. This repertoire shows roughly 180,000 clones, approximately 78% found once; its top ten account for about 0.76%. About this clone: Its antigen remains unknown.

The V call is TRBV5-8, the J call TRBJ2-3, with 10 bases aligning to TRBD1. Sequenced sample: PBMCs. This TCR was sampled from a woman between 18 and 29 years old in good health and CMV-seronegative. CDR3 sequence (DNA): TGTGCCAGCAGCTTGGGACAGGGGGCGGGGGATACGCAGTATTTT. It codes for CASSLGQGAGDTQYF.